This T cell receptor (beta chain) comes out of a study of T-cell reconstitution after alpha-beta-depleted transplantation in children listed by TCRdb under 2016. General notes on the study: Using TCR repertoire profiling, the study quantitatively followed how T-cell immune reconstitution unfolded in children after TCRalphabeta/CD19-depleted allogeneic hematopoietic cell transplantation. Study-wide findings and limitations: The apparently early recovery of alphabetaT-cell counts about two months after transplant reportedly depended on only several hundred rapidly expanded clones that came from non-depleted graft cells. Hyperexpanded clone frequencies declined over subsequent months; after one year, T-cell counts and TCRbeta diversity were mostly attributed to newly produced T cells. The high TCRbeta diversity at day 60 in some patients was ascribed to recipient T cells and intrathymic progenitors that had survived conditioning.

The library was generated by PCR. The instrument given in TCRdb is Illumina HiSeq 2500. TCR library preparation used molecular barcoding, with unique molecular identifiers applied to normalize quantification of the TCRbeta repertoire. The public reads were reprocessed in TCRdb via fastp at Q25 and MiXCR, keeping in-frame beta chains. Every CDR3 protein is listed once, alongside the most common genes and DNA of its rows. This sample is represented by 200,000 to 250,000 distinct CDR3 sequences; 6.6% of them were singletons. The ten largest clones capture less than 7% of the sample. Trimmed from V: 0 bases; trimmed from J: 9 bases; junction bases lacking a gene match: 20. CDR1 SGDLS and CDR2 YYNGEE were looked up in the germline V gene. The cysteine opens and the phenylalanine closes a CDR3 of 19 amino acids. Here the CDR3 DNA is all that survives: 57 bases in frame from base 1. In the paper's terms, the treatment or condition label means: allogeneic hematopoietic cell transplantation with graft depleted of TCRalphabeta T cells and CD19 B cells. Transplant recipients were children who received TCRalphabeta/CD19-depleted allogeneic hematopoietic cell grafts.

This clonotype occurred many times. Its antigen remains unidentified. No base qualities exist here, and no much larger clone lies one base off it. Sample: PBMCs, taken before TCRalphabeta/CD19-depleted stem cell transplant. The clonotype originates from a boy aged 2 to 10 with acute lymphoblastic leukemia, due to receive a stem cell transplant. The sequence joins TRBV9 to TRBJ2-3; 9 central nucleotides agree with TRBD2. The CDR3 corresponds to CASSVDAGGPPPLIATQYF. The DNA sequence is as follows: TGTGCCAGCAGCGTAGACGCGGGGGGGCCCCCCCCGCTTATTGCAACGCAGTATTTT.